The rows below give T cell receptor beta chains drawn from one sample of a study of human T cells and chemical hapten exposure. Via MiXCR, TCRdb re-called the RACE reads, giving one row per CDR3 protein. The sample carries approximately 92,000 distinct CDR3 sequences, roughly 10% recorded once. This specimen consisted of whole blood, obtained in connection with sensitization to the hapten diphenylcyclopropenone (DPC). The receptors originated from a woman between 35 and 50 years old with alopecia areata. Some clones in this sample may be carry-over from other donors' samples. The CDR3 runs from the conserved cysteine through the conserved F or W. Only part of the rows carry a size: once, few, many, or a class if the clone is expanded.

CDR3 protein	V gene	J gene	clone size
CASSLGTGGREAFF	TRBV28	TRBJ1-1	few
CSARTAKTTDTQYF	TRBV20-1	TRBJ2-3	many
CASSPQDRWDEKLFF	TRBV18	TRBJ1-4	many
CASSYSSFRRVTHYEQYF	TRBV6-5	TRBJ2-7	few
CASSKNTDTQYF	TRBV11-3	TRBJ2-3	few
CASSLTRGSNTGELFF	TRBV7-6	TRBJ2-2	-
CASSFGVAGDPNEQFF	TRBV7-3	TRBJ2-1	few
CASSQDRIAEAFF	TRBV4-1	TRBJ1-1	-
CASSLRSGSSEQFF	TRBV7-2	TRBJ2-1	-
CASSQVAAARSSYEQYF	TRBV4-1	TRBJ2-7	many
CSARKAGPDTQYF	TRBV20-1	TRBJ2-3	-
CAGTLGGELFF	TRBV18	TRBJ2-2	few
CSAQNQETQYF	TRBV29-1	TRBJ2-5	few
CASSLSLHQETQYF	TRBV7-2	TRBJ2-5	few
CASSPSGPNSNQPQHF	TRBV18	TRBJ1-5	many
CASMNYNEQFF	TRBV27	TRBJ2-1	-
CASGTSGYYEQYF	TRBV12-5	TRBJ2-7	-
CSAIGTRRRNEQFF	TRBV20-1	TRBJ2-1	few
CASSQGGTGIYEQYF	TRBV4-1	TRBJ2-7	-
CATSRGLAATRDTQYF	TRBV15	TRBJ2-3	-
CASSGTGGTEAFF	TRBV7-9	TRBJ1-1	many
CSVEGMLKETQYF	TRBV29-1	TRBJ2-5	few
CASSLRTSGSYEQYF	TRBV3-1	TRBJ2-7	few
CASSRDLNTEAFF	TRBV7-6	TRBJ1-1	many
CASSYGPPGTEAFF	TRBV7-2	TRBJ1-1	few
CASMADYGYTF	TRBV28	TRBJ1-2	-
CASSNRGNQPQHF	TRBV2	TRBJ1-5	many
CASSFWDRTDTQYF	TRBV27	TRBJ2-3	-
CASSFTAGTYEQYF	TRBV27	TRBJ2-7	-
CASSGGPSFGNQPQHF	TRBV7-2	TRBJ1-5	few
CASSLGEPDEQYF	TRBV28	TRBJ2-7	few
CASSQVYRSNQPQHF	TRBV4-3	TRBJ1-5	few
CASSPGGGETQYF	TRBV27	TRBJ2-5	-
CSVDGRVRPDTQYF	TRBV29-1	TRBJ2-3	many
CSVQGINLNTEAFF	TRBV29-1	TRBJ1-1	few
CASSQEGPVAGGTYEQYF	TRBV4-3	TRBJ2-7	few
CASSYGTLGNTIYF	TRBV6-5	TRBJ1-3	-
CASSQDHAYEQYF	TRBV4-3	TRBJ2-7	many
CASSPTPPRVHNEQFF	TRBV18	TRBJ2-1	few
CASEGRTGAFYNSPLHF	TRBV6-1	TRBJ1-6	-
CATLRDRGPYEQYF	TRBV7-8	TRBJ2-7	few
CASSTLGGTDIQYF	TRBV9	TRBJ2-4	many